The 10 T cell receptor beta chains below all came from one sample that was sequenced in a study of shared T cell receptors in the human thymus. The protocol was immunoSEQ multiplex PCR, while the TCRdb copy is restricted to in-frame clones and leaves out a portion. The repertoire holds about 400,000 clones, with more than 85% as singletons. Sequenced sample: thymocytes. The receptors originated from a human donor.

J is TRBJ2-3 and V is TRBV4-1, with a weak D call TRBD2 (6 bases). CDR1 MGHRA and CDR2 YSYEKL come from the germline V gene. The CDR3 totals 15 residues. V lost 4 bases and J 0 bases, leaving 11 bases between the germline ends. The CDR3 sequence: CASSRRERSTDTQYF. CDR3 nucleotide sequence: TGCGCCAGCAGCCGTCGGGAGAGGAGCACAGATACGCAGTATTTT.

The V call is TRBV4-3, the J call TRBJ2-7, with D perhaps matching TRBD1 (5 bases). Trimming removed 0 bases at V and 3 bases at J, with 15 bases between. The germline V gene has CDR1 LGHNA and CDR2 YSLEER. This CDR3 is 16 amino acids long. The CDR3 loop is CASSQEPGWVDYEQYF. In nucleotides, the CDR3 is TGCGCCAGCAGCCAAGAACCAGGGTGGGTAGACTACGAGCAGTACTTC.

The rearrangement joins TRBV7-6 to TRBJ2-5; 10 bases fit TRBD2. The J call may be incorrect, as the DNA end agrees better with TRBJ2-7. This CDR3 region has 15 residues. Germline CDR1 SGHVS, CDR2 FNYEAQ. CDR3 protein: CASSSSSGSGYEQYF. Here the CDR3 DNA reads TGTGCCAGCAGCTCTTCTAGCGGGAGCGGCTACGAGCAGTACTTC.

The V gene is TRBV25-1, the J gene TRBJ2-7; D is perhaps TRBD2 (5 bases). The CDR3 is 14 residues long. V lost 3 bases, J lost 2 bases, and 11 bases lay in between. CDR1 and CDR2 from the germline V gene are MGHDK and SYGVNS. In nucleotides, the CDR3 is TGTGCCAGCAGTGACCCCTCGAGGGCCTACGAGCAGTACTTC. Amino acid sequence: CASSDPSRAYEQYF.

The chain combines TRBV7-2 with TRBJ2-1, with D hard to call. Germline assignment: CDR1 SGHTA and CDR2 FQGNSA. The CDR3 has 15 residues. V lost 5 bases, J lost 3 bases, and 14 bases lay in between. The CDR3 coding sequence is TGTGCCAGCAGCGAAAGGGCTATCTTCTACAATGAGCAGTTCTTC. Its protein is CASSERAIFYNEQFF.

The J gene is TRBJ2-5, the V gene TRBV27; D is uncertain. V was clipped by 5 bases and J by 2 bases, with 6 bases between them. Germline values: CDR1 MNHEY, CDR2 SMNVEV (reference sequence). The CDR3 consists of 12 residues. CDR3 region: CASSDGQETQYF. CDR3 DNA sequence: TGTGCCAGCAGTGATGGACAAGAGACCCAGTACTTC.

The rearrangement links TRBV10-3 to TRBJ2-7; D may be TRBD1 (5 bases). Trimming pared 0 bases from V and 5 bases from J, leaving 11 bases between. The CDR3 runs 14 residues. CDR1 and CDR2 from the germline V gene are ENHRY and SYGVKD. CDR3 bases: TGTGCCATCAGTGAGTCTAGGGGCAGCCACGAGCAGTACTTC. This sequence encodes CAISESRGSHEQYF.

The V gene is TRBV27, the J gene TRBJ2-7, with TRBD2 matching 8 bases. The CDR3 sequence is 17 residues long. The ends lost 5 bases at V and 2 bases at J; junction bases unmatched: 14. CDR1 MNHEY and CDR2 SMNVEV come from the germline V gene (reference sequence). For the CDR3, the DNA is TGTGCCAGCAGTCCCCAGGGAGGGAGCGGGAGCACCTACGAGCAGTACTTC. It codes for CASSPQGGSGSTYEQYF.

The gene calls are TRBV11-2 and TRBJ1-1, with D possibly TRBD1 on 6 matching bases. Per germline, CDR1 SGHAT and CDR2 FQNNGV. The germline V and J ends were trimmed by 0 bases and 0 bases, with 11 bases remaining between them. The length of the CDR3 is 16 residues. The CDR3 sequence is CASSLDRGGVNTEAFF. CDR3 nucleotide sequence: TGTGCCAGCAGCTTAGATCGAGGGGGGGTGAACACTGAAGCTTTCTTT.

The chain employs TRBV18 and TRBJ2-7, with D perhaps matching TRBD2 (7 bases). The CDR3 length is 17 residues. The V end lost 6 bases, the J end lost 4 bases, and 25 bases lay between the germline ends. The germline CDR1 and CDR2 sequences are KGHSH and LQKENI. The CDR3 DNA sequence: TGTGCCAGCTCCCTCGGGATAGGGGGGGTCGTAAGGTACGAGCAGTACTTC. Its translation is CASSLGIGGVVRYEQYF. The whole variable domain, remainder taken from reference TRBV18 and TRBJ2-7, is NAGVMQNPRHLVRRRGQEARLRCSPMKGHSHVYWYRQLPEEGLKFMVYLQKENIIDESGMPKERFSAEFPKEGPSILRIQQVVRGDSAAYFCASSLGIGGVVRYEQYFGPGTRLTVT.